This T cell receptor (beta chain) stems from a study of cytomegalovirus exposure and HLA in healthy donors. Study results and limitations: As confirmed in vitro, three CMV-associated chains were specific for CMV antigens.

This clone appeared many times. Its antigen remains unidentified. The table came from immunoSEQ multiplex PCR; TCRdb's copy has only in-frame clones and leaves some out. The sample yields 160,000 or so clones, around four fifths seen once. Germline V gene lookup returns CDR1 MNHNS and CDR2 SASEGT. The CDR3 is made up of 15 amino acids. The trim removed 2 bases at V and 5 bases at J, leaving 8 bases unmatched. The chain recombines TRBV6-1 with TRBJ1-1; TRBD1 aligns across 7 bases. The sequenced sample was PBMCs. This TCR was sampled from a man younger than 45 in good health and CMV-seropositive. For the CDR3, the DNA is TGTGCCAGCAGTGAAAAAGGTGAGGGGGCAACTGAAGCTTTCTTT. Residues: CASSEKGEGATEAFF.